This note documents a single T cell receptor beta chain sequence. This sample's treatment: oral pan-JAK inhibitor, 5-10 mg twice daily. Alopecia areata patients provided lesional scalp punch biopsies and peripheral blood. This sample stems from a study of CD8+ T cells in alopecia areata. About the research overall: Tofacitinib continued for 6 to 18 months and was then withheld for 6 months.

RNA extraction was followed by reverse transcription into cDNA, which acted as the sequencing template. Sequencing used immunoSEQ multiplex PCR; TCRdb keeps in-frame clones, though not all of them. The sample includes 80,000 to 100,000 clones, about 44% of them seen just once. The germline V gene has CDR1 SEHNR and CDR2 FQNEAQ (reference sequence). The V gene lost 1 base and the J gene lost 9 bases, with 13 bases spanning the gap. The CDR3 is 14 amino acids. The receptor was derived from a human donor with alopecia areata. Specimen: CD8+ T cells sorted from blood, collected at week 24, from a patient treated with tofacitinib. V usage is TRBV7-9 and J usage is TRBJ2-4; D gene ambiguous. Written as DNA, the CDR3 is TGTGCCAGCAGCTTAGATGGGGTGAACGGCATTCAGTACTTC. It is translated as CASSLDGVNGIQYF.